This T cell receptor (beta chain) was sequenced in a study of CD8 T cells in ankylosing spondylitis. Notes on the study in general: Some of the motif variants had earlier been found in reactive arthritis patients' fluid and blood. A TCR beta motif made of several highly homologous variants seemed typical of ankylosing spondylitis blood.

TCRdb ran MiXCR on the 5' RACE reads and lists one entry per CDR3 protein. This table has 500,000 or so distinct CDR3 sequences, approximately 5.3% appearing once. This clonotype has ten or more counts. Its specificity is unknown. Sequencing input: blood, either unsorted or a sorted T cell fraction (not recorded which). The receptor's source is a male donor with ankylosing spondylitis.

The CDR3 region is CSARGGQGYQPQHF. CDR3 sequence (DNA): TGCAGTGCTAGGGGGGGACAGGGGTATCAGCCCCAGCATTTT. This rearrangement joins TRBV20-1 to TRBJ1-5; 10 nucleotides agree with TRBD1. Trimming removed 3 bases from V and 5 bases from J; junction bases left unmatched: 4. Germline V gene data show CDR1 as DFQATT and CDR2 as SNEGSKA (reference sequence). CDR3 length: 14 residues.